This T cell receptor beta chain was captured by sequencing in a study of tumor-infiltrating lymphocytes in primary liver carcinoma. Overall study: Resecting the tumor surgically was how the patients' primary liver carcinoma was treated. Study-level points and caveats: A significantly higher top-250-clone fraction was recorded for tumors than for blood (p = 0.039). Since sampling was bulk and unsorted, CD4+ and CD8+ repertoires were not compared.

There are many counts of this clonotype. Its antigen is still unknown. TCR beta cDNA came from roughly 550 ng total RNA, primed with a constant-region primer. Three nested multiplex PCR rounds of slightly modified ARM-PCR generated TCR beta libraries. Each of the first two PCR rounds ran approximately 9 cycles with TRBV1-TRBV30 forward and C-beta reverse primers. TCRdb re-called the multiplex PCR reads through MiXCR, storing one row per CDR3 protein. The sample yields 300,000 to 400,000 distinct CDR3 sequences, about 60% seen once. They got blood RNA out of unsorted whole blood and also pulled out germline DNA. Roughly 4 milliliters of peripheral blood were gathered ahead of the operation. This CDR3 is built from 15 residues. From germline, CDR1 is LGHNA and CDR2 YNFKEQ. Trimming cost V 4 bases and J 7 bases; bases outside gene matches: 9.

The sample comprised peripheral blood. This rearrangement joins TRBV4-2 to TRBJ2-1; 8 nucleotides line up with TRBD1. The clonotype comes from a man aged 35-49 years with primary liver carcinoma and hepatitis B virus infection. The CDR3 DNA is TGTGCCAGCAGCCCATCAGGGACAGGAGGGAATGAGCAGTTCTTC. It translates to CASSPSGTGGNEQFF.